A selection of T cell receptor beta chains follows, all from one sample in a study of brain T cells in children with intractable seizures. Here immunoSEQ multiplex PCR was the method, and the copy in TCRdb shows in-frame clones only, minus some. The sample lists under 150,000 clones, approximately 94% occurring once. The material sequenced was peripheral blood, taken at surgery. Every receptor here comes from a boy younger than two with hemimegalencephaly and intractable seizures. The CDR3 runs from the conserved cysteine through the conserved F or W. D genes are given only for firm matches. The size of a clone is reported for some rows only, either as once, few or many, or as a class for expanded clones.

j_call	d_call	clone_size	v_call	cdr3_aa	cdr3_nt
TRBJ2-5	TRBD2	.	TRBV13	CASSVTSGQETQYF	TGTGCCAGCAGCGTGACTAGCGGGCAAGAGACCCAGTACTTC
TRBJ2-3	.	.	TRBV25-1	CARAVGAGDTQYF	TGTGCCAGAGCGGTTGGAGCTGGAGATACGCAGTATTTT
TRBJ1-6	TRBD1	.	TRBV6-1	CASSESPGQGNSPLHF	TGTGCCAGCAGTGAAAGTCCGGGACAGGGGAATTCACCCCTCCACTTT
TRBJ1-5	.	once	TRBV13	CASSSSGGQPQHF	TGTGCCAGCAGCTCGTCGGGGGGTCAGCCCCAGCATTTT
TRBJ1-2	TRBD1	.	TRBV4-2	CASSARWTGDDGYTF	TGTGCCAGCAGCGCCCGTTGGACAGGGGACGACGGCTACACCTTC
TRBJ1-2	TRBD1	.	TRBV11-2	CASSLEGTGSGYGYTF	TGTGCCAGCAGCTTAGAGGGGACAGGTTCTGGCTATGGCTACACCTTC
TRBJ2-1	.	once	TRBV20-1	CSASSRASSYNEQFF	TGCAGTGCTAGTTCGCGGGCAAGCTCCTACAATGAGCAGTTCTTC
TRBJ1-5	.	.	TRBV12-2	CASRYREQPQHF	TGTGCAAGTCGTTACAGGGAACAGCCCCAGCATTTT
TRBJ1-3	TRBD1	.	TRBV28	CASSFGPLDRAGNTIYF	TGTGCCAGCAGTTTCGGACCCTTGGACAGGGCTGGAAACACCATATATTTT
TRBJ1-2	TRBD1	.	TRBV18	CASSPPSTGTGEGYTF	TGTGCCAGCTCACCACCGTCCACCGGGACAGGGGAGGGCTACACCTTC
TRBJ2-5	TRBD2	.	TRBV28	CASKRLAGQETQYF	TGTGCCAGCAAGAGACTAGCGGGCCAAGAGACCCAGTACTTC
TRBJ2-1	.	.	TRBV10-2	CASKGGHTYNEQFF	TGCGCCAGCAAAGGGGGACATACCTACAATGAGCAGTTCTTC
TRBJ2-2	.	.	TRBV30	CAWKRILNTGELFF	TGTGCCTGGAAACGCATCCTTAACACCGGGGAGCTGTTTTTT
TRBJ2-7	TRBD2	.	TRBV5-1	CASSLEAGVFYEQYF	TGCGCCAGCAGCTTGGAAGCGGGAGTGTTCTACGAGCAGTACTTC
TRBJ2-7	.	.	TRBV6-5	CASSYRQAYEQYF	TGTGCCAGCAGTTATAGACAGGCCTACGAGCAGTACTTC
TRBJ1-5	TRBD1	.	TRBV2	CASSGTGLANQPQHF	TGTGCCAGCAGTGGGACAGGGCTAGCCAATCAGCCCCAGCATTTT
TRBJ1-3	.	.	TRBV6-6	CALRGGGDGNTIYF	TGTGCCCTCCGTGGCGGGGGCGACGGAAACACCATATATTTT
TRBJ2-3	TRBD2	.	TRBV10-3	CATGGLAGVADTQYF	TGTGCCACCGGGGGACTAGCGGGAGTCGCAGATACGCAGTATTTT
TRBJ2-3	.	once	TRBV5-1	CASSYGTASSTDTQYF	TGCGCCAGCAGCTACGGGACGGCCTCTAGCACAGATACGCAGTATTTT
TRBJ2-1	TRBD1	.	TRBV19	CASSFPGQGGNEQFF	TGTGCCAGTAGTTTCCCGGGACAGGGAGGAAATGAGCAGTTCTTC
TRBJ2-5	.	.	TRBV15	CATSSELRQRQETQYF	TGTGCCACCAGCTCAGAACTGAGACAAAGACAAGAGACCCAGTACTTC
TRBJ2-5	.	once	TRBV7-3	CASSLTAWGETQYF	TGTGCCAGCAGCTTGACGGCTTGGGGAGAGACCCAGTACTTC
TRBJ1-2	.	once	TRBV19	CASSIGEGYGYTF	TGTGCCAGTAGTATCGGGGAGGGCTATGGCTACACCTTC
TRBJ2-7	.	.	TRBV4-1	CASSQKTSYEQYF	TGCGCCAGCAGCCAGAAAACTTCCTACGAGCAGTACTTC
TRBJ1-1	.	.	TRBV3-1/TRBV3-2	CASAWGNTEAFF	TGTGCCAGCGCGTGGGGGAACACTGAAGCTTTCTTT
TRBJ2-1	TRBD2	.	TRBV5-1	CASSPLPGLAGREQFF	TGCGCCAGCAGCCCCTTACCGGGACTAGCGGGAAGAGAGCAGTTCTTC
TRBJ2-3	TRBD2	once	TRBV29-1	CSVEGGGEVDTQYF	TGCAGCGTTGAAGGCGGGGGGGAGGTAGATACGCAGTATTTT
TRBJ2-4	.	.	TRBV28	CASSFGVAKNIQYF	TGTGCCAGCAGTTTTGGGGTAGCCAAAAACATTCAGTACTTC
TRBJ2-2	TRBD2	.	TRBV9	CASSATSGRARTGELFF	TGTGCCAGCAGCGCCACTAGCGGGAGGGCCCGAACCGGGGAGCTGTTTTTT
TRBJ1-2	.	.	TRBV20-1	CSASDDYGYTF	TGCAGTGCTAGTGACGACTATGGCTACACCTTC
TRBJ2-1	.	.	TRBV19	CASTLSGTQQFF	TGTGCCAGTACTTTATCCGGGACCCAGCAGTTCTTC
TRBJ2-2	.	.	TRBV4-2	CASSQQGSGELFF	TGTGCCAGCAGCCAACAGGGGTCCGGGGAGCTGTTTTTT
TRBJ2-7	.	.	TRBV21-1	CASSKGTGGYEQYF	TGTGCCAGCAGCAAAGGGACAGGGGGCTACGAGCAGTACTTC
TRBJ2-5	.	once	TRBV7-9	CASSPAGRVETQYF	TGTGCCAGCAGTCCCGCGGGCAGGGTGGAGACCCAGTACTTC
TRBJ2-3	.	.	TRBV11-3	CASSRGLRTDTQYF	TGTGCCAGCAGTCGCGGACTTCGCACAGATACGCAGTATTTT
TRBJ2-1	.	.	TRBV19	CASSTQQGAGGDEQFF	TGTGCCAGTAGTACACAACAGGGCGCCGGGGGAGATGAGCAGTTCTTC
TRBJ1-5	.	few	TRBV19	CASSTTKNQPQHF	TGTGCCAGTAGTACCACTAAGAATCAGCCCCAGCATTTT
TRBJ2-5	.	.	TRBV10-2	CASSVRGTQYF	TGCGCCAGCAGCGTGAGGGGGACCCAGTACTTC
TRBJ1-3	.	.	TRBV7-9	CASGPNGPISGNTIYF	TGTGCCAGCGGGCCCAATGGACCGATCTCTGGAAACACCATATATTTT
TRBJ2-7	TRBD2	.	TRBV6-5	CASRRTSEAYEQYF	TGTGCCAGCAGACGGACTAGCGAAGCCTACGAGCAGTACTTC
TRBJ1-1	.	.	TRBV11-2	CASSSLNLNTEAFF	TGTGCCAGCAGCTCCCTAAATTTGAACACTGAAGCTTTCTTT
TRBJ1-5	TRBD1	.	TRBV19	CASSIAGQVRQPQHF	TGTGCCAGTAGTATAGCGGGACAGGTAAGACAGCCCCAGCATTTT
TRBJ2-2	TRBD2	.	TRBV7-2	CASSSRTSRPGELFF	TGTGCCAGCAGCTCCCGGACTAGCCGGCCCGGGGAGCTGTTTTTT